Each of the 30 T cell receptor beta chains below was sequenced from the same sample in a study of low-dose radiotherapy and immunotherapy resistance in tumors. Sample time point: before trial treatment. First-strand cDNA relied on TRAV- and TRBV-specific primers spanning alpha and beta chains. For amplifying TCRs, the PCR ran for approximately 18 cycles with Phusion, which was used together with a constant-region primer and the adapter on the V primers. TCRdb ran MiXCR on the reads and lists one entry per CDR3 protein. The table lists 65,000 to 90,000 distinct CDR3 sequences, approximately 17% of them singletons, with 5% to 7% in the top ten. The sample here was PBMCs, taken before treatment. The receptors were sampled from a male donor with prostate cancer.

The sample holds many counts of this clonotype. The chain uses TRBV27 and TRBJ2-1; TRBD2 matches 10 bases. With V trimmed by 5 bases and J by 10 bases, 17 bases remained unmatched. Germline CDR1 and CDR2: MNHEY and SMNVEV (reference sequence). The CDR3 runs to 17 residues. The CDR3 loop reads CASSRRFTSGGAGEQFF. As DNA, the CDR3 is TGTGCCAGCAGTCGCCGGTTTACCAGCGGGGGGGCCGGGGAGCAGTTCTTC.

Concerning this clonotype: A far larger clone is one nucleotide away, so this likely arose from a read error. This rearrangement joins TRBV6-8 to TRBJ2-7, with D unclear. This CDR3 is 15 amino acids long. Trimming left V 5 bases short and J 4 bases short, with 18 bases between. CDR1 and CDR2 from the germline V gene are MNHGY and SAAAGT. The CDR3 nucleotides read TGTGCCAGCAGTGATTTCCACACATGGGTATACGAGCAGTACTTC. Translating gives CASSDFHTWVYEQYF.

The chain employs TRBV5-1 and TRBJ2-7, with a possible D match to TRBD1 (6 bases). V lost 4 bases to trimming and J lost 3 bases, with 11 bases between them. CDR3 length equals 13 residues. Looked up from germline, CDR1 is SGHRS and CDR2 is YFSETQ. This chain's CDR3 is CASSPTGYYEQYF. In DNA form, the CDR3 reads TGCGCCAGCAGCCCGACAGGTTACTACGAGCAGTACTTC. Variable domain in full (rest from reference TRBV5-1 and TRBJ2-7): KAGVTQTPRYLIKTRGQQVTLSCSPISGHRSVSWYQQTPGQGLQFLFEYFSETQRNKGNFPGRFSGRQFSNSRSEMNVSTLELGDSALYLCASSPTGYYEQYFGPGTRLTVT.

In its sample, this clonotype was seen a few times. The rearrangement links TRBV3-1 to TRBJ2-5, with 8 bases that match TRBD2. Unmatched junction bases numbered 9, after V lost 1 base and J lost 5 bases. This CDR3 has 16 amino acids. The germline V gene has CDR1 LGHDT and CDR2 YNNKEL (reference sequence). The CDR3 region has the DNA TGTGCCAGCAGCCAAGGACTAGGACTAGCCGGCGAGACCCAGTACTTC. Translated: CASSQGLGLAGETQYF.

This clonotype has at least ten counts. The J gene is TRBJ1-5, the V gene TRBV10-3; no definite D call. The germline gives CDR1 ENHRY, CDR2 SYGVKD. The V gene lost 0 bases and the J gene lost 6 bases, with 12 bases spanning the gap. CDR3 length equals 15 residues. In nucleotides, the CDR3 is TGTGCCATCAGTGAGTCTGACGCAGCGGGTCAGCCCCAGCATTTT. This translates into CAISESDAAGQPQHF.

This clonotype was found many times. The V call is TRBV3-1, the J call TRBJ1-6, with no clear D. This CDR3 has 14 residues. The V end was cut by 6 bases, the J end by 5 bases, with 11 bases between. Looked up from germline, CDR1 is LGHDT and CDR2 is YNNKEL (reference sequence). CDR3 sequence (DNA): TGTGCCAGCAGTCCAGGAACGAATAATTCACCCCTCCACTTT. This gives the protein CASSPGTNNSPLHF.

This clonotype was seen many times. This chain joins TRBV7-8 and TRBJ2-7; TRBD2 is a possible D gene (6 bases). V lost 3 bases and J lost 1, with 10 bases in between. This CDR3 has 14 amino acids. The germline CDR1 and CDR2 sequences are SGHVS and FQNEAQ. CDR3: CASSFLARSYEQYF. As DNA, the CDR3 is TGTGCCAGCAGCTTTCTAGCGCGTTCCTACGAGCAGTACTTC.

This clonotype was detected only once. V gene TRBV20-1 combines with J gene TRBJ2-7, with TRBD2 matching over 9 bases. The CDR3 covers 13 residues. The germline V gene encodes CDR1 DFQATT and CDR2 SNEGSKA (reference sequence). Germline trimming cut 6 bases from V and 6 bases from J; bases unmatched to any gene: 9. The CDR3 DNA is TGCAGTGCGCGGGGGGCTAGCGGGATCGAGCAGTACTTC. Its translation: CSARGASGIEQYF.

This clonotype was picked up many times. The CDR3 DNA is TGTGCCAGCAGCTTAGGGCGGGAAAGCTCCTACAATGAGCAGTTCTTC. It yields the protein CASSLGRESSYNEQFF. The gene calls are TRBV7-6 and TRBJ2-1, with a possible D match to TRBD2 (6 bases). Germline V gene sequence: CDR1 SGHVS, CDR2 FNYEAQ. V was clipped by 1 base and J by 0 bases, with 10 bases between them. CDR3 length: 16 amino acids.

This clonotype was detected many times. This chain uses TRBV3-1 with TRBJ2-7, with unresolved D. From germline, CDR1 is LGHDT and CDR2 YNNKEL (reference sequence). Deletions cut 2 bases from V and 0 bases from J, with 11 bases between. CDR3 length: 15 amino acids. The CDR3 bases are TGTGCCAGCAGCCAAACTCTCGGAAGCTCCTACGAGCAGTACTTC. It codes for CASSQTLGSSYEQYF.

This clonotype was seen ten or more times. The rearrangement joins TRBV19 to TRBJ2-5; 14 bases are a match to TRBD2. J was trimmed by 5 bases and V by 9 bases; bases with no gene match: 8. The CDR3 runs 15 residues. Germline CDR1 is LNHDA and CDR2 is SQIVND (reference sequence). CDR3 sequence: CASGTSGGWGETQYF. CDR3 nucleotides: TGTGCCAGCGGGACTAGCGGGGGCTGGGGGGAGACCCAGTACTTC.

This clonotype was seen at least ten times. The rearrangement links TRBV7-9 to TRBJ1-3, with D unclear. V was clipped by 6 bases and J by 4 bases, with 22 bases between them. The germline V gene has CDR1 SEHNR and CDR2 FQNEAQ (reference sequence). This CDR3 comprises 17 residues. The CDR3 reads CASRPDGRHVAGNTIYF. The CDR3 region has the DNA TGTGCCAGCAGGCCCGACGGAAGACACGTGGCGGGAAACACCATATATTTT.

The chain uses TRBV5-5 and TRBJ2-3; unclear D gene. The CDR3 extends over 16 amino acids. Germline V gene lookup returns CDR1 SGHKS and CDR2 YYEKEE (reference sequence). The V end lost 0 bases, the J end lost 0 bases, and 11 bases lay between the germline ends. DNA of the CDR3: TGTGCCAGCAGCTTGGACAGCTCAACCAGCACAGATACGCAGTATTTT. Protein: CASSLDSSTSTDTQYF.

This clonotype was detected many times. The chain joins TRBV15 to TRBJ1-4, with TRBD1 matching over 7 bases. The trim removed 0 bases at V and 7 bases at J, leaving 5 bases unmatched. The V gene's germline CDR1 is LNHNV and CDR2 YYDKDF (reference sequence). The CDR3 runs 15 residues. The CDR3 reads CATSRERGQGEKLFF. CDR3 sequence (DNA): TGTGCCACCAGCAGAGAGAGGGGGCAGGGTGAAAAACTGTTTTTT.

Points on this clonotype: A read error is likely here: a far larger clone is one base away. V is TRBV4-1 and J is TRBJ2-1; D uncertain. Germline V gene lookup returns CDR1 MGHRA and CDR2 YSYEKL. The CDR3 is made up of 12 amino acids. Trimming pared 4 bases from V and 10 bases from J, leaving 11 bases between. The CDR3 reads CASSRPDYEQFF. The CDR3 coding sequence is TGCGCCAGCAGCCGACCTGATTACGAGCAGTTCTTC.

This clonotype was seen a handful of times. This chain joins TRBV7-6 and TRBJ2-1; 9 bases are a match to TRBD2. V lost 4 bases and J lost 2; bases outside the gene matches: 15. From germline, CDR1 is SGHVS and CDR2 FNYEAQ. This CDR3 has 19 residues. In nucleotides, the CDR3 is TGTGCCAGCAGCTCTCCACGGGCCCTAGCGGGATTGACCTACAATGAGCAGTTCTTC. This translates into CASSSPRALAGLTYNEQFF.

This clonotype was seen repeatedly, ten times or more. The CDR3 sequence: CASSFFGNNEQFF. For the CDR3, the DNA is TGTGCCAGCAGTTTCTTCGGAAACAATGAGCAGTTCTTC. The gene calls are TRBV28 and TRBJ2-1, with D unresolved. Per the germline V gene, CDR1 is MDHEN and CDR2 is SYDVKM. CDR3 length: 13 amino acids. V lost 3 bases to trimming and J lost 5 bases, with 8 bases between them.

This clonotype occurred a few times. This chain joins TRBV5-4 and TRBJ2-5; D remains unclear. This CDR3 is 15 amino acids long. CDR1 and CDR2 (germline): SGHNT, YYREEE (reference sequence). The V and J ends lost 0 bases and 1 base respectively, with 10 bases between them. The CDR3 loop is CASSLAGKIQETQYF. The CDR3 bases are TGTGCCAGCAGCTTGGCCGGCAAGATCCAAGAGACCCAGTACTTC.

This clonotype was counted ten times or more. The chain is built from TRBV11-2 and TRBJ1-1, with D unresolved. Between the trimmed V and J ends, which lost 2 bases and 0 bases, there was a span of 13 bases. Germline CDR1 reads SGHAT; CDR2 reads FQNNGV. The CDR3 sequence is 16 residues long. The DNA for the CDR3 is TGTGCCAGCAGCTTACGGACCCCTAGTCTGAACACTGAAGCTTTCTTT. Translated, it gives CASSLRTPSLNTEAFF.

This clonotype has a handful of counts. The chain recombines TRBV9 with TRBJ2-3; 8 nucleotides align to TRBD2. The V gene end was trimmed by 3 bases and the J gene end by 7 bases; junction bases not matched to a gene: 13. The CDR3 loop spans 16 amino acids. Germline assignment: CDR1 SGDLS and CDR2 YYNGEE. Written as DNA, the CDR3 is TGTGCCAGCAGCGAAGGGTTACCGAGCGGGAGTTATACGCAGTATTTT. It encodes CASSEGLPSGSYTQYF.

This clonotype was counted ten times or more. The chain has TRBV29-1 and TRBJ2-7, with D possibly being TRBD2 (5 bases). The CDR3 has 13 residues. The V gene lost 4 bases and the J gene lost 3 bases, with 13 bases spanning the gap. The germline CDR1 and CDR2 sequences are SQVTM and ANQGSEA. The CDR3 DNA sequence: TGCAGCGTTGCAGTACGGGGTGTCTACGAGCAGTACTTC. Amino acids: CSVAVRGVYEQYF.

This clonotype was detected ten times or more. The CDR3 nucleotides read TGTGCCAGCAGTTGGGGAGGGCTTGATACGCAGTATTTT. Translated: CASSWGGLDTQYF. The genes are TRBV28 and TRBJ2-3; 7 bases line up with TRBD2. This CDR3 has 13 residues. Germline V gives CDR1 MDHEN, CDR2 SYDVKM. V lost 4 bases and J lost 6; bases outside the gene matches: 4. Looking up the rest from reference TRBV28 and TRBJ2-3 gives the full variable domain: DVKVTQSSRYLVKRTGEKVFLECVQDMDHENMFWYRQDPGLGLRLIYFSYDVKMKEKGDIPEGYSVSREKKERFSLILESASTNQTSMYLCASSWGGLDTQYFGPGTRLTVL.

This clonotype has ten or more counts. This chain joins TRBV29-1 and TRBJ1-2; D perhaps matches TRBD1 (5 bases). The CDR3 runs 14 residues. CDR1 SQVTM and CDR2 ANQGSEA come from the germline V gene. V dropped 0 bases and J dropped 7 bases, with 15 bases sitting between them. Here the CDR3 reads CSVEEGAGGPGYTF. For the CDR3, the DNA is TGCAGCGTTGAAGAAGGGGCCGGGGGTCCTGGCTACACCTTC.

The chain links TRBV19 to TRBJ1-5, with 7 positions matching TRBD1. This CDR3 spans 14 amino acids. CDR1 LNHDA and CDR2 SQIVND come from the germline V gene (reference sequence). V lost 9 bases to trimming and J lost 5 bases; unmatched junction nucleotides: 10. CDR3 amino acids: CASKRQGNYQPQHF. The CDR3 bases are TGTGCCAGCAAAAGACAGGGTAATTATCAGCCCCAGCATTTT. The variable domain in full, with the rest retrieved from reference TRBV19 and TRBJ1-5, is DGGITQSPKYLFRKEGQNVTLSCEQNLNHDAMYWYRQDPGQGLRLIYYSQIVNDFQKGDIAEGYSVSREKKESFPLTVTSAQKNPTAFYLCASKRQGNYQPQHFGDGTRLSIL.

This clonotype was observed at least ten times. The rearrangement uses TRBV2 and TRBJ1-1, with a weak D call TRBD1 (5 bases). The CDR3 contains 13 residues. Between the trimmed V and J ends, which lost 5 bases and 5 bases, there was a span of 12 bases. Germline CDR1 SNHLY, CDR2 FYNNEI. CDR3 residues: CASSRGMGTEAFF. CDR3 in DNA: TGTGCCAGCAGTAGGGGTATGGGTACTGAAGCTTTCTTT.

The table lists this clonotype with many counts. The V and J genes are TRBV30 and TRBJ2-1, with D uncertain. CDR3 length: 12 residues. Per germline, CDR1 GTSNPN and CDR2 SVGIG (reference sequence). V lost 0 bases, J lost 4 bases, and 4 bases lay in between. The CDR3 sequence: CAWSVTYNEQFF. The CDR3 nucleotides read TGTGCCTGGAGTGTAACGTACAATGAGCAGTTCTTC.

This clonotype was counted many times. The chain recombines TRBV29-1 with TRBJ2-1; D is perhaps TRBD2 (6 bases). Germline loops: CDR1 SQVTM, CDR2 ANQGSEA. There are 15 residues in the CDR3. The V and J ends lost 3 bases and 3 bases respectively, with 15 bases between them. The CDR3 here is CSVEGRQTNYNEQFF. In DNA form, the CDR3 reads TGCAGCGTTGAGGGGAGGCAGACCAACTACAATGAGCAGTTCTTC.

This clonotype was counted ten times or more. The gene calls are TRBV7-8 and TRBJ1-2; no clear D. The CDR3 spans 14 residues. V was trimmed by 4 bases and J by 4 bases, leaving 13 bases between them. The germline gives CDR1 SGHVS, CDR2 FQNEAQ. DNA for the CDR3: TGTGCCAGCAGCTCCACTGAAAGTTTCTATGGCTACACCTTC. Its protein product is CASSSTESFYGYTF. The full variable domain, its missing parts supplied by reference TRBV7-8 and TRBJ1-2, is GAGVSQSPRYKVAKRGQDVALRCDPISGHVSLFWYQQALGQGPEFLTYFQNEAQLDKSGLPSDRFFAERPEGSVSTLKIQRTQQEDSAVYLCASSSTESFYGYTFGSGTRLTVV.

This clonotype was counted ten times or more. The J gene is TRBJ2-6, the V gene TRBV6-2 or TRBV6-3; perhaps D is TRBD1 or TRBD2 (6 bases each). The CDR3 extends over 18 amino acids. V lost 2 bases and J lost 0, with 14 bases in between. The germline gives CDR1 MNHEY, CDR2 SVGEGT. The CDR3, as DNA: TGTGCCAGCAGTTACGTAAGGGGGGCCCCCTCTGGGGCCAACGTCCTGACTTTC. Translating it yields CASSYVRGAPSGANVLTF.

The sample holds many counts of this clonotype. The rearrangement links TRBV3-1 to TRBJ2-6; D not certain. Germline V gene sequence: CDR1 LGHDT, CDR2 YNNKEL (reference sequence). Trimming pared 8 bases from V and 4 bases from J, leaving 9 bases between. The CDR3 totals 13 residues. The CDR3 sequence: CASCVFGANVLTF. In DNA, the CDR3 is TGTGCCAGCTGTGTATTCGGGGCCAACGTCCTGACTTTC.